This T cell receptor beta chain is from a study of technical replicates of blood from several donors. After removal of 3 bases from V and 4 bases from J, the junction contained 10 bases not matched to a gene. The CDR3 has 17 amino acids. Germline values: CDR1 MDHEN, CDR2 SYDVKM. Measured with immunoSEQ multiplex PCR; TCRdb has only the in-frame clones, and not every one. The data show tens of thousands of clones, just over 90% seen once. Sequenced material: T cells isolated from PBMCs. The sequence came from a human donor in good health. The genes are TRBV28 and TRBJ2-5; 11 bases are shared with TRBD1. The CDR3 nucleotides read TGTGCCAGCAGTTTGTTTACCGGACAGGGGGCTGGAGAGACCCAGTACTTC. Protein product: CASSLFTGQGAGETQYF.